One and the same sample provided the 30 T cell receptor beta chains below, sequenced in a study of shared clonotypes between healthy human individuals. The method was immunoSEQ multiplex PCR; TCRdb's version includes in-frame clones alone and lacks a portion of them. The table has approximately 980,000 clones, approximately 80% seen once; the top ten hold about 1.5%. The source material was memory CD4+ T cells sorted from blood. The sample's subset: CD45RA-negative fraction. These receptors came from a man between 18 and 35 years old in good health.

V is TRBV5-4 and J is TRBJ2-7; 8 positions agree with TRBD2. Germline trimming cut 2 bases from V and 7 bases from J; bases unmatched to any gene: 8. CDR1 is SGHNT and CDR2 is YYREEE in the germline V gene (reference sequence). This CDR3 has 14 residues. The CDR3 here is CASSLLAGTREQYF. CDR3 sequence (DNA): TGTGCCAGCAGCTTATTAGCGGGGACAAGAGAGCAGTACTTC. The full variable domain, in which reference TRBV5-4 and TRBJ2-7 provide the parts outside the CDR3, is ETGVTQSPTHLIKTRGQQVTLRCSSQSGHNTVSWYQQALGQGPQFIFQYYREEENGRGNFPPRFSGLQFPNYSSELNVNALELDDSALYLCASSLLAGTREQYFGPGTRLTVT.

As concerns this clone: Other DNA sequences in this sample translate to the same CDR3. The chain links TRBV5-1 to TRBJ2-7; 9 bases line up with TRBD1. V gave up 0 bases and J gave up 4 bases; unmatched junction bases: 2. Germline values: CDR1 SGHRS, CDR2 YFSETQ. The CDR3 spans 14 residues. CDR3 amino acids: CASSLGGQGYEQYF. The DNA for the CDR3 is TGCGCCAGCAGCTTGGGGGGACAGGGATACGAGCAGTACTTC. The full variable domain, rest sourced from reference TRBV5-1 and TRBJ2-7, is KAGVTQTPRYLIKTRGQQVTLSCSPISGHRSVSWYQQTPGQGLQFLFEYFSETQRNKGNFPGRFSGRQFSNSRSEMNVSTLELGDSALYLCASSLGGQGYEQYFGPGTRLTVT.

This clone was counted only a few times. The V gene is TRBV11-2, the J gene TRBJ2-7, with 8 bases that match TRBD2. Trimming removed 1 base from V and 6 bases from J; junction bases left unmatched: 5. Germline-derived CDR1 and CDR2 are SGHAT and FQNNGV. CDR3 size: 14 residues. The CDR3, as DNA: TGTGCCAGCAGCTTAGGGGGGACTAGTACCGAGCAGTACTTC. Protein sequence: CASSLGGTSTEQYF.

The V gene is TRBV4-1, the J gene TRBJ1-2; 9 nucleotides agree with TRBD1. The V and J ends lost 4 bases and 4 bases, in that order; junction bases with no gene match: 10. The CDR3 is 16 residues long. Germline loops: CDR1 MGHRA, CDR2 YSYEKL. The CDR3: CASSLGSGTGFYGYTF. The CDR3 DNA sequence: TGCGCCAGCAGCCTCGGCTCCGGGACAGGGTTCTATGGCTACACCTTC.

The CDR3 here is CASSIGAGGTNTGELFF. The CDR3 nucleotides read TGTGCCAGTAGTATCGGAGCGGGAGGGACGAACACCGGGGAGCTGTTTTTT. The chain recombines TRBV19 with TRBJ2-2, with 10 bases identical to TRBD2. Germline V CDR1 and CDR2: LNHDA, SQIVND (reference sequence). The CDR3 spans 17 residues. V trimming: 3 bases; J trimming: 0 bases; junction bases outside the gene matches: 4.

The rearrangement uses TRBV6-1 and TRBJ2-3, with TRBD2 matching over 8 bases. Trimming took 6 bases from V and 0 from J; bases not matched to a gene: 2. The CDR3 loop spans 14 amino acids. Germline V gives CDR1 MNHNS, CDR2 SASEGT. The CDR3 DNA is TGTGCCAGCAGCCCGGGGGGGAGCACAGATACGCAGTATTTT. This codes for CASSPGGSTDTQYF.

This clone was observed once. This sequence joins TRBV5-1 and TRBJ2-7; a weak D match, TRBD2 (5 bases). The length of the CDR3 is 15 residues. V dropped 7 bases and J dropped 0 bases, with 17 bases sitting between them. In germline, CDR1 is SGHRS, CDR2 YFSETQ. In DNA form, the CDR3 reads TGCGCCAGCGGCCCCCGGCCCGGGAACTCCTACGAGCAGTACTTC. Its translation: CASGPRPGNSYEQYF.

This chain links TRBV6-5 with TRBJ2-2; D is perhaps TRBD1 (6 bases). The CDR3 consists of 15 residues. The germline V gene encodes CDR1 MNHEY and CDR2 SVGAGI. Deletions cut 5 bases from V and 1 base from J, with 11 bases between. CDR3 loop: CASSLQGLNTGELFF. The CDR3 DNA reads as TGTGCCAGCAGTCTCCAGGGGCTGAACACCGGGGAGCTGTTTTTT.

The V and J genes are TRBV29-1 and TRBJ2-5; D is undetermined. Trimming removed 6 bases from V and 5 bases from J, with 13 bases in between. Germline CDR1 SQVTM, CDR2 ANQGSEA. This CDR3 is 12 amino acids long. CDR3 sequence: CSVRRARETQYF. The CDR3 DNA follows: TGCAGCGTACGACGCGCCAGGGAGACCCAGTACTTC.

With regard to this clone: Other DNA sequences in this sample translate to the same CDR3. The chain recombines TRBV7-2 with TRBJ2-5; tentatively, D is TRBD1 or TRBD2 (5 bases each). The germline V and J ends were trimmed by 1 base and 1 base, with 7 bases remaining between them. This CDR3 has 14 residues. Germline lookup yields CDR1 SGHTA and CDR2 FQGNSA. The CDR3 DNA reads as TGTGCCAGCAGCTTAGGGGGGAGCCAAGAGACCCAGTACTTC. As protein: CASSLGGSQETQYF.

CDR3 sequence: CAWSAPQSSYNSPLHF. Written as DNA, the CDR3 is TGTGCCTGGAGTGCGCCACAGAGCTCCTATAATTCACCCCTCCACTTT. The chain joins TRBV30 to TRBJ1-6; D is uncertain. The length of the CDR3 is 16 residues. Germline V gene lookup returns CDR1 GTSNPN and CDR2 SVGIG (reference sequence). V lost 1 base, J lost 0 bases, and 10 bases lay in between. Combining the CDR3 with reference TRBV30 and TRBJ1-6 gives the whole variable domain SQTIHQWPATLVQPVGSPLSLECTVEGTSNPNLYWYRQAAGRGLQLLFYSVGIGQISSEVPQNLSASRPQDRQFILSSKKLLLSDSGFYLCAWSAPQSSYNSPLHFGNGTRLTVT.

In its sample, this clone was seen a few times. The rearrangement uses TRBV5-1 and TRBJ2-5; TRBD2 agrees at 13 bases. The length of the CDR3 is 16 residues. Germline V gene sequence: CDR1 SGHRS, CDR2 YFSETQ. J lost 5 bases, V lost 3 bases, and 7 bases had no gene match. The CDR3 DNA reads TGCGCCAGCAGCTCGGGACTAGCGGGGTCTGCGGAGACCCAGTACTTC. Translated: CASSSGLAGSAETQYF.

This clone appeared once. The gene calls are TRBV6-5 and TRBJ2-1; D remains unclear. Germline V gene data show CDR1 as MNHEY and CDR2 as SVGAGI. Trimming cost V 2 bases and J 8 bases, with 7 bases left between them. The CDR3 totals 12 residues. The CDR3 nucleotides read TGTGCCAGCAGTTACCGCACCGATGAGCAGTTCTTC. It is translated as CASSYRTDEQFF.

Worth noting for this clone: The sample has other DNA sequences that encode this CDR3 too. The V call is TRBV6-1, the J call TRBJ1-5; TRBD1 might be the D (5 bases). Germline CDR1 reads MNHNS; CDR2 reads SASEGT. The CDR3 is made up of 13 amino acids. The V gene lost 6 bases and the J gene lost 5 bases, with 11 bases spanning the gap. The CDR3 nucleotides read TGTGCCAGCAGCGAAAGGGGCCATCAGCCCCAGCATTTT. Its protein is CASSERGHQPQHF.

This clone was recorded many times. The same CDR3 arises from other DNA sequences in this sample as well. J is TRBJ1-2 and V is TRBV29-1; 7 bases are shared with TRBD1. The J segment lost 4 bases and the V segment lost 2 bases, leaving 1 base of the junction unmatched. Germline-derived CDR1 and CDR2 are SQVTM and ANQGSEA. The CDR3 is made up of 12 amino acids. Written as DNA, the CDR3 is TGCAGCGTTGAACGGGACAGCTATGGCTACACCTTC. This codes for CSVERDSYGYTF.

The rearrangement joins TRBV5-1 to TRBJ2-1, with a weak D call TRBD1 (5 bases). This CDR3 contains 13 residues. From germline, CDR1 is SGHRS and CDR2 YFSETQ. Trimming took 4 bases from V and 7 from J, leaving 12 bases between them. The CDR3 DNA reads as TGCGCCAGCAGCATCCAGGGCTCTAATGAGCAGTTCTTC. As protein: CASSIQGSNEQFF.

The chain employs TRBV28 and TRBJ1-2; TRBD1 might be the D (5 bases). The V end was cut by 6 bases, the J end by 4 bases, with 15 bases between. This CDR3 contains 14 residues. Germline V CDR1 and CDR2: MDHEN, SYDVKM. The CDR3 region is CASSRPLGPYGYTF. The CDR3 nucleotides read TGTGCCAGCAGCCGACCTCTGGGACCCTATGGCTACACCTTC.

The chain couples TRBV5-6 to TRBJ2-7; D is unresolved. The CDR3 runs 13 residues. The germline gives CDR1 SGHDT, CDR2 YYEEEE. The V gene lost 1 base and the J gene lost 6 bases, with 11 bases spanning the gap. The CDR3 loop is CASSLYKLSEQYF. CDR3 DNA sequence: TGTGCCAGCAGCTTGTACAAACTCAGCGAGCAGTACTTC.

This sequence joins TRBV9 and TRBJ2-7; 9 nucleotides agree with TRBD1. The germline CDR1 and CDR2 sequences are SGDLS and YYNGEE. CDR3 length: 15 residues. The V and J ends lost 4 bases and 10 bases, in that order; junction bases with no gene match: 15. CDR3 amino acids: CASSPQSTGGGGQYF. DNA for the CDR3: TGTGCCAGCAGCCCTCAATCAACAGGGGGCGGAGGACAGTACTTC.

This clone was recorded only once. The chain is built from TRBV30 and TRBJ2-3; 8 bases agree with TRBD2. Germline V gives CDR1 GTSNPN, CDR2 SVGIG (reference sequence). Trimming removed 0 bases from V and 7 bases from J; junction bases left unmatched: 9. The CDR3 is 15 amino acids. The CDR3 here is CAWSVEREIINTQYF. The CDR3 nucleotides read TGTGCCTGGAGTGTCGAGCGGGAGATCATTAATACGCAGTATTTT.

The CDR3 coding sequence is TGTGCCAGCTCAGCCGGAGAGGGGTATGGCTACACCTTC. It is translated as CASSAGEGYGYTF. The rearrangement uses TRBV18 and TRBJ1-2, with D perhaps TRBD1 (5 bases). CDR1 and CDR2 from the germline V gene are KGHSH and LQKENI. CDR3 length: 13 residues. The V and J ends lost 5 bases and 5 bases respectively, with 12 bases between them.

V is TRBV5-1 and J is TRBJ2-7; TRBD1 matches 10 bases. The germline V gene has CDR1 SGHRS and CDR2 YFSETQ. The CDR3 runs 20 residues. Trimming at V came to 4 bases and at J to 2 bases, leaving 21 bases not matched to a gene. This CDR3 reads CASSRSSGTGESGRPYEQYF. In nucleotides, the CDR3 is TGCGCCAGCAGCCGTAGTTCCGGGACAGGGGAGTCAGGGCGACCCTACGAGCAGTACTTC.

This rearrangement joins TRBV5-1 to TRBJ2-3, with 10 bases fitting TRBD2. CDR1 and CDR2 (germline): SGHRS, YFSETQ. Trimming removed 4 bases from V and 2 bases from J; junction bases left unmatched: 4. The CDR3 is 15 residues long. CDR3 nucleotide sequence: TGCGCCAGCAGCGCGACTAGCGGGTACACAGATACGCAGTATTTT. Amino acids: CASSATSGYTDTQYF.

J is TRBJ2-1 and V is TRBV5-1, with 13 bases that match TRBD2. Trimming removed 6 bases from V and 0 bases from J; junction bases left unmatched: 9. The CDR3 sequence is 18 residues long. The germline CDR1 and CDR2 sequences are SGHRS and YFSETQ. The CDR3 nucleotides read TGCGCCAGCAAAGCGACTAGCGGGAGGCCTAGCTCCTACAATGAGCAGTTCTTC. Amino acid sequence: CASKATSGRPSSYNEQFF.

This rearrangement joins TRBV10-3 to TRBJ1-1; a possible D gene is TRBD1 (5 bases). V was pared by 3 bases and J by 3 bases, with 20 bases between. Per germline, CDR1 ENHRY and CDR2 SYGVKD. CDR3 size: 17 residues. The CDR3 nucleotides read TGTGCCATCAGTGACGGGGGAATCCCAATGGAGGACACTGAAGCTTTCTTT. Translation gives CAISDGGIPMEDTEAFF.

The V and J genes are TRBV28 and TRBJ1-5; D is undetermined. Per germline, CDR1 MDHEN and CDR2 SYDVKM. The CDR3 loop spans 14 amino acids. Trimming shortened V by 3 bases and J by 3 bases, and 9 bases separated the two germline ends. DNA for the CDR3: TGTGCCAGCAGTTTCCAGGTACTCAATCAGCCCCAGCATTTT. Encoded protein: CASSFQVLNQPQHF.

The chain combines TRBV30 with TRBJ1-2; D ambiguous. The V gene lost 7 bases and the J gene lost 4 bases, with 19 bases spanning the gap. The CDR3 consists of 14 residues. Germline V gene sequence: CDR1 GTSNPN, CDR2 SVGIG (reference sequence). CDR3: CASRHQTAFYGYTF. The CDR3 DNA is TGTGCCTCTAGGCATCAAACAGCCTTCTATGGCTACACCTTC.

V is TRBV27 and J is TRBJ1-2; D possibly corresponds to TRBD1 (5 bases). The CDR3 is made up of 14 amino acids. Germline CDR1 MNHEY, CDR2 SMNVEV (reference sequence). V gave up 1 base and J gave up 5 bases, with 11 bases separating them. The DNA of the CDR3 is TGTGCCAGCAGTTTATGGGGGGACGGTTATGGCTACACCTTC. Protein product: CASSLWGDGYGYTF.

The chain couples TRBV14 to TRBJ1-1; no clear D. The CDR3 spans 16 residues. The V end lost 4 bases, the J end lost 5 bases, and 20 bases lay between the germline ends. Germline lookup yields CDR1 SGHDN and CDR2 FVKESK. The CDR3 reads CASSPIHEPRRTEAFF. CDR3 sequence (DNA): TGTGCCAGCAGCCCCATCCACGAACCCCGAAGGACTGAAGCTTTCTTT.

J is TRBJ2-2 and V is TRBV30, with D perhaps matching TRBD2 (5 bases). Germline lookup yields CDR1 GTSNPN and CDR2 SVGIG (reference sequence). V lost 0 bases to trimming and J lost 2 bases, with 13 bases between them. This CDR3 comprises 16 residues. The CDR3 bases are TGTGCCTGGAGTGTACAATATGGGAGAAACACCGGGGAGCTGTTTTTT. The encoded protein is CAWSVQYGRNTGELFF. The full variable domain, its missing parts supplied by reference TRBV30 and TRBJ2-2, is SQTIHQWPATLVQPVGSPLSLECTVEGTSNPNLYWYRQAAGRGLQLLFYSVGIGQISSEVPQNLSASRPQDRQFILSSKKLLLSDSGFYLCAWSVQYGRNTGELFFGEGSRLTVL.